This TCR beta chain came from a study of T cells in women clearing cervical HPV infection. Study observations and caveats: Timing of associations relative to infection is unclear; T-cell subsets were not isolated.

Comment on this clone: Its antigen is not known. The read ends 3 residues before the CDR3 terminus; that terminus is restored from the germline J gene.

The table came from immunoSEQ multiplex PCR; TCRdb's copy has only in-frame clones and leaves some out. The clone table shows around 31,000 clones, with the ten largest holding 3.1%. This CDR3 comprises 14 residues. Germline-derived CDR1 and CDR2 are SGDLS and YYNGEE. V was cut by 2 bases and J by 7 bases, with 10 bases left in between. Sequencing was done on a sample of blood buffy coat. The sequence was collected from a woman aged 18-69 years with a cervical HPV16 infection that either progressed to CIN3+ or cleared (not recorded which). The V call is TRBV9, the J call TRBJ1-6, with no clear D. CDR3 loop: CASSVERVNSPLHF. The covered CDR3 bases are TGTGCCAGCAGCGTTGAGAGGGTAAATTCACCC.